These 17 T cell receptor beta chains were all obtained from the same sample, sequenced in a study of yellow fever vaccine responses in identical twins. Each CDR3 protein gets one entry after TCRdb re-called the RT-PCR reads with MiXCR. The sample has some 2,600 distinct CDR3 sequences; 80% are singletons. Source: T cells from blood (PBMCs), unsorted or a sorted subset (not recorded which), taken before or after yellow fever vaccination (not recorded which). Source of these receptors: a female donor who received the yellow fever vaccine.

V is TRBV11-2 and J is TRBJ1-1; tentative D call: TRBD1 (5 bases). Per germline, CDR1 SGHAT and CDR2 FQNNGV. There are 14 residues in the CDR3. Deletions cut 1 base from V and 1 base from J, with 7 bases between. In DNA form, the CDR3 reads TGTGCCAGCAGCTTAGGGACATGGAACACTGAAGCTTTCTTT. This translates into CASSLGTWNTEAFF.

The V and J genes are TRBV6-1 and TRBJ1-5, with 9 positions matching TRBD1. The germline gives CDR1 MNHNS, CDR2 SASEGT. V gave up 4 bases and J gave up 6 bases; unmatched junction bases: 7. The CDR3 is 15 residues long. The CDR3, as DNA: TGTGCCAGCAGTGGCGGGACAGGGTACGGTCAGCCCCAGCATTTT. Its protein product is CASSGGTGYGQPQHF.

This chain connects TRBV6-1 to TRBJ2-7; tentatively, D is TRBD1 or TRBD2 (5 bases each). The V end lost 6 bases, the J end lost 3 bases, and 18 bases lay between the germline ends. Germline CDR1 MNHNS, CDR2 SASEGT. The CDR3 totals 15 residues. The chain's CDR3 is CASRGTLARYYEQYF. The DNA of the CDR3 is TGTGCCAGCAGGGGGACCCTCGCCCGATACTACGAGCAGTACTTC.

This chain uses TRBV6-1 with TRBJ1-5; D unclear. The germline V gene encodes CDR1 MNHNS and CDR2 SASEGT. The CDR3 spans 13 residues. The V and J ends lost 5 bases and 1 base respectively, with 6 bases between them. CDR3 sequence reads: CASSTGSNQPQHF. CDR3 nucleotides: TGTGCCAGCAGTACCGGAAGCAATCAGCCCCAGCATTTT.

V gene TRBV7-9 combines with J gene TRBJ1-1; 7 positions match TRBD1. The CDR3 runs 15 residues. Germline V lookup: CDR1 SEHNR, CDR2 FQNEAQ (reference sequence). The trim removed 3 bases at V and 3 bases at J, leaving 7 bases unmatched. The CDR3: CASSLSTGRDTEAFF. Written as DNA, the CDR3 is TGTGCCAGCAGCTTGTCGACAGGGAGAGACACTGAAGCTTTCTTT.

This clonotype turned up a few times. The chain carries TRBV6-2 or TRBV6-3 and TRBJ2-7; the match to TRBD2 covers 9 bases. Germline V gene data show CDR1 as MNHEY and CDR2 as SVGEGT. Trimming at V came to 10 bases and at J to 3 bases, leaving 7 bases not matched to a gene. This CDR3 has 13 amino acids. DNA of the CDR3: TGTGCCACCGGGACTAGCCGATTCTACGAGCAGTACGTC. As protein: CATGTSRFYEQYV.

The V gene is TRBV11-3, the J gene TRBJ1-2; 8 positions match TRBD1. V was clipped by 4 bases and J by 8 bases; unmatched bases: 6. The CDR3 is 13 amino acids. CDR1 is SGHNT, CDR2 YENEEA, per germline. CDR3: CASSSTRGRGYTF. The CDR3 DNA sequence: TGTGCCAGCAGCTCTACCAGGGGGCGGGGCTACACCTTC.

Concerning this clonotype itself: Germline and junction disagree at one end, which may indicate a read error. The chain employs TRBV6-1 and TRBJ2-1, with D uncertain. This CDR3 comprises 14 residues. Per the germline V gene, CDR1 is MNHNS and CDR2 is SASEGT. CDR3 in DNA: TGTGCCAGCAGCGAAGGTGGGCCCTACAATGAGCAGTTCTTC. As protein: CASSEGGPYNEQFF.

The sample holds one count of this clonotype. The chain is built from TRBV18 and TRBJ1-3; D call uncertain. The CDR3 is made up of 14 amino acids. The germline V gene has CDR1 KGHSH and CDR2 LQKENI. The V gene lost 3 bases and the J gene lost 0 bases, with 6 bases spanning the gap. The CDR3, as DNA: TGTGCCAGCTCACCCCCGAACTCTGGAAACACCATATATTTT. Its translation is CASSPPNSGNTIYF.

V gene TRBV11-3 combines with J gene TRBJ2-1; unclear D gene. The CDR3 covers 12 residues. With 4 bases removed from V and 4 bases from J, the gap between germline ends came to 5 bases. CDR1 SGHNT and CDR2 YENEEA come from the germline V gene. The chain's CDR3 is CASSWGYNEQFF. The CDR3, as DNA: TGTGCCAGCAGCTGGGGATACAATGAGCAGTTCTTC.

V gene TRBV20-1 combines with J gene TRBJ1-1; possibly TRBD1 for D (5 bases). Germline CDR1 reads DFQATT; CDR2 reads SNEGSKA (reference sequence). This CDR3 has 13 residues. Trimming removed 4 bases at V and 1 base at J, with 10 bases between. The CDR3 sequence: CSAKQDGNTEAFF. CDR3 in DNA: TGCAGTGCTAAACAGGACGGGAACACTGAAGCTTTCTTT.

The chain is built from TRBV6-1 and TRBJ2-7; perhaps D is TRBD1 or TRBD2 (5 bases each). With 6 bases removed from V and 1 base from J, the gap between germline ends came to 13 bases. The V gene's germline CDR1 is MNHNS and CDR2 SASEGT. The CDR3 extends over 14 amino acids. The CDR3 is CASSPHGASYEQYF. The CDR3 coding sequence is TGTGCCAGCAGCCCGCACGGGGCTTCCTACGAGCAGTACTTC.

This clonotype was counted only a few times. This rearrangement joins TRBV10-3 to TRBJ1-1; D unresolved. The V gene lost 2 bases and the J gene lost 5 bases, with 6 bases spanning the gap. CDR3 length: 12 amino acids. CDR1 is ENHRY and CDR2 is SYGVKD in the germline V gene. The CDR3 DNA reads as TGTGCCATCAGTGAGGTAGGGACTGAAGCTTTCTTT. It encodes CAISEVGTEAFF.

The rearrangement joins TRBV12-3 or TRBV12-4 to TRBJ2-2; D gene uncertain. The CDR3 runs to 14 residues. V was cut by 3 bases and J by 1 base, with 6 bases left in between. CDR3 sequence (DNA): TGTGCCAGCAGTTTCCAAGGGAACACCGGGGAGCTGTTTTTT. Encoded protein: CASSFQGNTGELFF.

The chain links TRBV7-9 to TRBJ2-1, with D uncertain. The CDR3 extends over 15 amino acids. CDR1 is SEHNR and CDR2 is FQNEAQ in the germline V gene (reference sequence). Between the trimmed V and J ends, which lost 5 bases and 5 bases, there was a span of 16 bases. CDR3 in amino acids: CASSPWSQRNNEQFF. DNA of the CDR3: TGTGCCAGCAGCCCCTGGTCTCAGCGTAACAATGAGCAGTTCTTC.

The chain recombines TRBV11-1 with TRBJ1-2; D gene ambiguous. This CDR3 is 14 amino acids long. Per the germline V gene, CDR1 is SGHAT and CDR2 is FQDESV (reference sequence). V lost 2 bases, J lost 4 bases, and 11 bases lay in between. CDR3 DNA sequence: TGTGCCAGCAGCTTACCTAATGGGCTCTATGGCTACACCTTC. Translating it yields CASSLPNGLYGYTF.

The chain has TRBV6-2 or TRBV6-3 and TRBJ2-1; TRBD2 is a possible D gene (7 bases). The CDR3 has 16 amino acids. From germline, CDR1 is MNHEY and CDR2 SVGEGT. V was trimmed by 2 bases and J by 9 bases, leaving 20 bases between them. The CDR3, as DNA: TGTGCCAGCAGTTACGTCGCGGGGGCCTTAACGTTTGAGCAGTTCTTC. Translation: CASSYVAGALTFEQFF.